This T cell receptor beta chain was identified in a study of T cells after yellow fever vaccination. Study information: The authors prepared low-cell-number fractions using SMART-Seq v4 Ultra Low Input. Study-level results: Clonotypes appearing in both CD4 and CD8 compartments existed, and their share was small.

With regard to this clonotype: Antigen unknown.

5'RACE template switching generated TCR cDNA, adding a universal primer site and UMIs. Each CDR3 protein gets one entry after TCRdb re-called the 5' RACE reads with MiXCR. The table shows 170,000 or so distinct CDR3 sequences, with roughly 6.2% occurring only once. The TCR originated in a man aged 18 to 30 who received the YFV17D yellow fever vaccine. Sample: CD4+ T cells sorted from PBMCs, taken on the day of the first yellow fever vaccination.

CDR3 in amino acids: CAMGPGRNTEAFF. CDR3 nucleotide sequence: TGTGCCATGGGCCCCGGGCGGAACACTGAAGCTTTCTTT. V and J are TRBV28 and TRBJ1-1; unclear D gene. Per the germline V gene, CDR1 is MDHEN and CDR2 is SYDVKM. CDR3 size: 13 residues. V lost 10 bases and J 1 base, leaving 13 bases between the germline ends.